The rows below give T cell receptor beta chains drawn from one sample of a study of blood T cell repertoires in COVID-19. Sequencing was performed with immunoSEQ multiplex PCR; in TCRdb, only in-frame clones are kept and a portion is missing. The sample lists around 70,000 clones, approximately 80% seen once, with approximately 5.1% in the top ten. Material for sequencing was peripheral blood. The receptors shown here come from an elderly woman with active or convalescent COVID-19. The CDR3 runs from the conserved cysteine through the conserved F or W. Fields, in order: V gene, J gene, clone size, D gene, CDR3 DNA, CDR3 protein. The D gene is left open where the match is weak. A row's size may be missing; if present it is once, few, many or a size class.

TRBV27,TRBJ2-7,.,TRBD1,TGTGCCAGCAGTTTAGGGACAGCCACCTCCTACGAGCAGTACTTC,CASSLGTATSYEQYF
TRBV6-5,TRBJ1-2,.,.,TGTGCCAGCAGTTACGACAGGTTAAACTATGGCTACACCTTC,CASSYDRLNYGYTF
TRBV21-1,TRBJ1-2,.,.,TGTGCCAGCAGCAAAGTTCTCGGACAGGGGAACGGCTACACCTTC,CASSKVLGQGNGYTF
TRBV7-2,TRBJ2-1,.,TRBD2,TGTGCCAGCAGCCACCAGGGGGGACTAGCGGGGGTAGGTGAGCAGTTCTTC,CASSHQGGLAGVGEQFF
TRBV2,TRBJ1-1,once,.,TGTGCCAGCACCCTGCGTGGCAGGGGGAACACTGAAGCTTTCTTT,CASTLRGRGNTEAFF
TRBV7-9,TRBJ1-1,once,.,TGTGCCAGCAGCGCACACGGACAAAACACTGAAGCTTTCTTT,CASSAHGQNTEAFF
TRBV7-8,TRBJ2-2,few,TRBD2,TGTGCCAGCAGCCTAAGGACTAGGGCGAACACCGGGGAGCTGTTTTTT,CASSLRTRANTGELFF
TRBV7-2,TRBJ2-1,once,.,TGTGCCAGCAGCTTAGAGCGGGCATCCTACAATGAGCAGTTCTTC,CASSLERASYNEQFF
TRBV21-1,TRBJ2-2,.,.,TGTGCCAGCAGCGGGGGACTAGCGGGGGAACCGTTGGACACCGGGGAGCTGTTTTTT,CASSGGLAGEPLDTGELFF
TRBV18,TRBJ2-7,once,.,TGTGCCAGCTCGGGTACTAGCAACCCCGAGCAGTACTTC,CASSGTSNPEQYF